This T cell receptor beta chain was sequenced for a study of identical twins. Study conclusions and caveats: Monozygotic twins shared more out-of-frame TCR alpha than recombination models predicted. An excess of low generation probability was shown by twin-shared out-of-frame alpha sequences. The analysis was cross-sectional rather than longitudinal within donors.

Worth noting for this clonotype: Its specificity is not known.

CDR3 length: 17 residues. V was clipped by 2 bases and J by 1 base, with 16 bases between them. The germline V gene encodes CDR1 SGHRS and CDR2 YFSETQ. Healthy Caucasians provided all donations. MiXCR, applied by TCRdb to the 5' RACE reads, yields one record per CDR3 protein. The sample lists under 1 million distinct CDR3 sequences, 12% seen once, with roughly 1.5% in the top ten. The sample was also reused in another study, on yellow fever vaccine responses in identical twins.

The source of this sequence is a woman between 18 and 29 years old in good health. The sample comprised PBMCs. The chain uses TRBV5-1 and TRBJ2-1; D perhaps matches TRBD2 (6 bases). CDR3 sequence (DNA): TGCGCCAGCAGCTTAGTGCGAGGGACTGGGTCCTACAATGAGCAGTTCTTC. Its protein product is CASSLVRGTGSYNEQFF.